A selection of T cell receptor beta chains follows, all from one sample in a study of blood T cell repertoires in COVID-19. Profiling relied on immunoSEQ multiplex PCR, and the TCRdb table lists in-frame clones only, not all of them. The sample yields approximately 62,000 clones, over 80% seen once. The sample consisted of peripheral blood. The source of these receptors is a man in his 60s with acute or convalescent COVID-19. Each CDR3 is given with its conserved first and last residue. A D gene is named only where the DNA matches it firmly.

>TRBD1|19|TRBV28|TRBJ1-2
CASSPPAWGLDRGRDGYTF
>TRBD1|13|TRBV25-1|TRBJ2-1
CASSDRGQGKQFF
>.|13|TRBV28|TRBJ1-1
CASIVASRTEAFF
>TRBD1|17|TRBV28|TRBJ2-7
CASSRTGGKGEAYEQYF
>TRBD1|18|TRBV11-2|TRBJ1-1
CASRPSYRDRGPQVGAFF
>.|13|TRBV7-9|TRBJ1-1
CASSLGQWTEAFF
>TRBD1|16|TRBV30|TRBJ1-2
CAWSVLGQGAYYGYTF
>TRBD1|16|TRBV5-6|TRBJ2-7
CASSLAGTGGLYEQYF
>TRBD2|15|TRBV4-2|TRBJ2-7
CASSQVTSGAPEQYF
>TRBD1|14|TRBV4-2|TRBJ1-2
CASSQTGTGIGYTF
>TRBD1|16|TRBV4-2|TRBJ1-1
CASSQDSRTGWTEAFF
>.|16|TRBV28|TRBJ1-4
CASSFNRDATNEKLFF
>.|15|TRBV11-2|TRBJ1-4
CASSLRDTFNEKLFF
>.|17|TRBV19|TRBJ1-5
CASSIGRGGRVGQPQHF
>TRBD2|14|TRBV28|TRBJ2-2
CATRLAENTGELFF
>TRBD1|15|TRBV2|TRBJ2-3
CASSPDRGGTDTQYF
>.|14|TRBV6-6|TRBJ2-7
CASSSRTYPYEQYF
>TRBD2|14|TRBV28|TRBJ2-5
CASSPRLAEETQYF
>TRBD1|16|TRBV3-1/TRBV3-2|TRBJ1-4
CASSPLDRGAREKLFF
>TRBD2|17|TRBV5-1|TRBJ2-7
CASSQTLAGPVPYEQYF
>TRBD2|15|TRBV11-3|TRBJ2-2
CASSLRGGPSGELFF
>.|14|TRBV7-9|TRBJ1-1
CASRHDNKPLRAFF
>.|15|TRBV5-4|TRBJ2-3
CASSLDFGSTDTQYF
>TRBD2|16|TRBV7-8|TRBJ2-7
CASSPYTGDTSGSQYF
>.|16|TRBV18|TRBJ1-1
CASSPRLQTMNTEAFF
>.|15|TRBV14|TRBJ1-6
CASSPSRQANSPLHF
>.|12|TRBV6-1|TRBJ1-2
CASSLGPVGYTF
>.|16|TRBV7-2|TRBJ2-1
CASSSSSVGLSSEQFF
>TRBD1|13|TRBV11-3|TRBJ1-2
CASSLNRQGGYTF
>.|18|TRBV14|TRBJ2-3
CASSPMEDLGVRTDTQYF
>TRBD2|13|TRBV28|TRBJ2-7
CASLAGGTYEQYF
>TRBD1|15|TRBV25-1|TRBJ1-4
CASSDIRGANEKLFF
>TRBD2|14|TRBV19|TRBJ2-2
CASLTSGYTGELFF
>TRBD1|15|TRBV28|TRBJ2-1
CASSLRDRGGNEQFF
>TRBD1|17|TRBV5-4|TRBJ2-7
CASSLGSGTGGAYEQYF
>.|14|TRBV9|TRBJ2-2
CASSVGSPTGELFF
>.|15|TRBV6-4|TRBJ2-1
CASSPLSGDLGEQFF
>TRBD2|18|TRBV5-4|TRBJ2-2
CASSPPISGRANTGELFF
>.|16|TRBV6-2/TRBV6-3|TRBJ2-7
CASSRYGGSSSYEQYF
>TRBD2|16|TRBV7-9|TRBJ2-5
CASSEVTGGSSETQYF
>.|14|TRBV10-3|TRBJ1-2
CAISEEHLNYGYTF
>.|14|TRBV6-5|TRBJ2-7
CASSYSGTTYEQYF
>TRBD2|14|TRBV25-1|TRBJ2-3
CASSETSHTDTQYF
>TRBD1|12|TRBV6-5|TRBJ2-7
CASSRTGVEQYF
>.|17|TRBV24-1|TRBJ2-1
CATGTQTGTHSYNEQFF
>TRBD1|14|TRBV2|TRBJ2-7
CASRPTGGSYEQYF
>TRBD1|14|TRBV5-1|TRBJ2-5
CASSLTGGGETQYF
>.|12|TRBV28|TRBJ1-5
CAIQGSNQPQHF
>.|11|TRBV6-2/TRBV6-3|TRBJ2-7
CASSRRDEQYF
>.|13|TRBV30|TRBJ1-5
CAWSGDTDQPQHF
>.|11|TRBV7-2|TRBJ2-3
CASSPADTQYF
>TRBD2|14|TRBV10-3|TRBJ2-3
CAASGTVGTDTQYF
>TRBD1|10|TRBV29-1|TRBJ1-2
CSAQGGGYTF
>TRBD2|19|TRBV4-1|TRBJ2-1
CASSHPGLAGGPTYNEQFF
>.|13|TRBV15|TRBJ2-3
CATSRDGGRTQYF
>.|14|TRBV11-2|TRBJ2-1
CASRSLEKGNEQFF
>TRBD1|16|TRBV4-2|TRBJ1-2
CASSQRQGGIYYGYTF
>.|14|TRBV6-2/TRBV6-3|TRBJ1-2
CASSYYGGDYGYTF
>.|18|TRBV7-6|TRBJ2-5
CASIHVNAGRGAQETQYF